This T cell receptor (beta chain) was sequenced for a study of early T cells in non-severe SARS-CoV-2 infection. Notes on the study in general: Using VDJdb, the matching emphasized anti-spike CD8 responses while missing private and CD4 specificities.

Individual cDNA molecules received unique molecular identifiers during library preparation. A single record per CDR3 protein comes from TCRdb applying MiXCR to the 5' RACE reads. The table shows about 64,000 distinct CDR3 sequences, with 7% to 10% occurring only once. This clonotype occurred a few times. Antigen specificity is unknown. V lost 6 bases, J lost 2 bases, and 13 bases lay in between. The CDR3 extends over 14 amino acids. This sequence was found in an adult who was a healthcare worker with PCR-confirmed SARS-CoV-2 infection or an uninfected control (not recorded which). Sequencing was performed on whole blood, taken at baseline. The chain couples TRBV12-3 or TRBV12-4 to TRBJ1-1; D is perhaps TRBD1 (6 bases). This CDR3 is CASRSTGLNTEAFF. CDR3 in DNA: TGTGCCAGCAGGTCCACAGGGCTCAACACTGAAGCTTTCTTT.